Presented here are 21 T cell receptor beta chains from one specimen sequenced in a study of blood T cells in healthy people across ages. Through a sample-barcoded 5' primer and a J-beta primer mix, a second PCR was run for roughly 7 to 11 cycles. TCRdb itself ran the 5' RACE reads through MiXCR, one entry per CDR3 protein. The data contain about a million distinct CDR3 sequences, roughly 43% of them singletons. Material for sequencing was blood. The source of these receptors is a man aged 25-40 years in good health.

The chain carries TRBV7-8 and TRBJ2-1; 11 bases match TRBD2. Per the germline V gene, CDR1 is SGHVS and CDR2 is FQNEAQ. V trimming: 5 bases; J trimming: 7 bases; junction bases outside the gene matches: 7. The CDR3 is made up of 15 amino acids. As DNA, the CDR3 is TGTGCCAGCAGCGCCCTAGCGGGGGGCGTAAATGAGCAGTTCTTC. It yields the protein CASSALAGGVNEQFF.

This clonotype was seen only a few times. This chain connects TRBV14 to TRBJ2-4, with 8 bases fitting TRBD2. TRBJ2-7 matches the DNA end more closely, so the J call is doubtful. Germline CDR1 reads SGHDN; CDR2 reads FVKESK. The CDR3 runs 15 residues. CDR3 coding DNA: TGTGCCAGCAGCCACGGTCCAGCGGGGGCTTACGAGCAGTACTTC. It encodes CASSHGPAGAYEQYF.

This clonotype was seen a few times. The genes are TRBV13 and TRBJ2-7, with D unresolved. V was cut by 2 bases and J by 2 bases, with 10 bases left in between. The CDR3 runs 14 residues. Per germline, CDR1 PRHDT and CDR2 FYEKMQ (reference sequence). The CDR3: CASSLSPGAYEQYF. In nucleotides, the CDR3 is TGTGCCAGCAGCTTATCCCCAGGAGCCTACGAGCAGTACTTC.

The chain carries TRBV7-9 and TRBJ1-5; no definite D call. The CDR3 sequence is 17 residues long. V was cut by 2 bases and J by 1 base, with 15 bases left in between. Germline assignment: CDR1 SEHNR and CDR2 FQNEAQ (reference sequence). Here the CDR3 DNA reads TGTGCCAGCAGCTTAAAAGGTACAGCGTCGAGCAATCAGCCCCAGCATTTT. Translating it yields CASSLKGTASSNQPQHF.

The chain is built from TRBV15 and TRBJ1-4; possibly TRBD1 for D (5 bases). The CDR3 sequence is 14 residues long. V shed 5 bases and J shed 7 bases, with 14 bases lying between them. From germline, CDR1 is LNHNV and CDR2 YYDKDF (reference sequence). As DNA, the CDR3 is TGTGCCACCAGCCCCGACAAGGGGAGTGAAAAACTGTTTTTT. Amino acid sequence: CATSPDKGSEKLFF.

The V and J genes are TRBV6-5 and TRBJ1-3; D gene ambiguous. The CDR3 totals 16 residues. Germline CDR1 and CDR2: MNHEY and SVGAGI. V was trimmed by 7 bases and J by 0 bases, leaving 16 bases between them. The CDR3 sequence is CASTPNRRSSGNTIYF. The CDR3 region has the DNA TGTGCCAGCACCCCTAACCGGCGGAGCTCTGGAAACACCATATATTTT.

The CDR3 reads CASSFGPGRGEETQYF. CDR3 DNA sequence: TGCGCCAGCAGCTTTGGACCGGGGCGGGGGGAAGAGACCCAGTACTTC. V is TRBV5-1 and J is TRBJ2-5, with 8 bases identical to TRBD2. The CDR3 totals 16 residues. Germline V gene sequence: CDR1 SGHRS, CDR2 YFSETQ. V was clipped by 2 bases and J by 3 bases; unmatched bases: 9.

A note on this clonotype: A read error may be the cause here, since a much bigger clone is one base away. The chain is built from TRBV6-4 and TRBJ2-1; D is possibly TRBD2 (6 bases). The CDR3 is 16 residues long. In germline, CDR1 is MRHNA, CDR2 SNTAGT. Trimming removed 5 bases at V and 5 bases at J, with 19 bases between. The CDR3 region has the DNA TGTGCCAGCAGTCACCAACCCGGGACTGGACACAATGAGCAGTTCTTC. This sequence encodes CASSHQPGTGHNEQFF.

This chain uses TRBV27 with TRBJ2-5; D unclear. The end of the DNA aligns better with TRBJ2-7, so the J call may be wrong. Germline CDR1 MNHEY, CDR2 SMNVEV (reference sequence). CDR3 size: 14 residues. The CDR3 DNA sequence: TGTGCCAGCAGGCTGGCATTGGCTACCCACGAGCAGTACTTC. It translates to CASRLALATHEQYF.

The rearrangement joins TRBV11-2 to TRBJ2-3, with 10 bases fitting TRBD2. The CDR3 runs to 16 residues. Trimming removed 3 bases from V and 2 bases from J; junction bases left unmatched: 5. Germline V gene data show CDR1 as SGHAT and CDR2 as FQNNGV. The CDR3 spells CASSFQLAGDTDTQYF. For the CDR3, the DNA is TGTGCCAGCAGCTTCCAGCTAGCGGGGGACACAGATACGCAGTATTTT.

In the case of this clonotype: The germline gene is not matched at one end of the junction; a read error may be the cause. J is TRBJ1-6 and V is TRBV6-6, with D possibly TRBD1 on 5 matching bases. Germline V lookup: CDR1 MNHNY, CDR2 SVGAGI (reference sequence). The CDR3 covers 16 residues. The DNA of the CDR3 is TGTGCCGGCAGTTACGTGTTTCGGGGGACTAATTCACCCCTCCACTTT. Its translation: CAGSYVFRGTNSPLHF.

The genes are TRBV20-1 and TRBJ1-1; TRBD1 aligns across 7 bases. This CDR3 is built from 14 residues. Germline V gene data show CDR1 as DFQATT and CDR2 as SNEGSKA (reference sequence). With 7 bases clipped from V and 0 bases from J, the junction kept 8 bases outside the gene matches. The CDR3 DNA sequence: TGCAGTGATAGCTGGACAGGAATGAACACTGAAGCTTTCTTT. Its protein product is CSDSWTGMNTEAFF.

As regards this clonotype: One end of the junction does not line up with germline, which may come from a read error. The chain joins TRBV2 to TRBJ2-1; 7 bases align to TRBD1. Germline CDR1 is SNHLY and CDR2 is FYNNEI. The CDR3 runs to 13 residues. In DNA, the CDR3 is TGTGCCAGCGGTGAACAGGGGCTGGATGAGCAGTTCTTC. The encoded protein is CASGEQGLDEQFF.

At least ten counts were recorded for this clonotype. J is TRBJ1-1 and V is TRBV6-1, with TRBD1 as a possible D gene (6 bases). The germline V gene has CDR1 MNHNS and CDR2 SASEGT. V lost 6 bases to trimming and J lost 3 bases, with 11 bases between them. This CDR3 has 13 residues. CDR3 region: CASRPRQDTEAFF. The DNA of the CDR3 is TGTGCCAGCAGGCCTCGACAGGACACTGAAGCTTTCTTT.

J is TRBJ2-5 and V is TRBV6-5, with 7 nucleotides matching TRBD2. V lost 6 bases and J lost 5; bases outside the gene matches: 6. The CDR3 has 13 amino acids. Germline V gene data show CDR1 as MNHEY and CDR2 as SVGAGI. CDR3 loop: CASSRGVWETQYF. DNA for the CDR3: TGTGCCAGCAGCCGGGGGGTCTGGGAGACCCAGTACTTC.

On this clonotype: At one end the junction does not follow the germline gene, possibly because of a read error. This chain uses TRBV7-2 with TRBJ2-7; D gene unclear. Germline V gives CDR1 SGHTA, CDR2 FQGNSA. The CDR3 runs to 12 residues. CDR3 region: CASSPQNYGQYF. The CDR3 DNA sequence: TGTGCCAGCAGCCCCCAAAACTACGGGCAGTACTTC.

Details on this clonotype: A much larger clone sits a single nucleotide away, making a read error possible. The chain is built from TRBV12-3 or TRBV12-4 and TRBJ2-5; 12 bases match TRBD2. This CDR3 is 14 amino acids long. The CDR3, as DNA: TGTGCCAGCACCCTGACTAGCGGGGGTACAACCCGGTACTTC. This translates into CASTLTSGGTTRYF.

The chain is built from TRBV18 and TRBJ2-7, with D unresolved. Germline CDR1 is KGHSH and CDR2 is LQKENI. V lost 4 bases and J lost 6, with 19 bases in between. CDR3 length equals 15 residues. CDR3 DNA sequence: TGTGCCAGCTCACTACGGGTGGAGAAGTACGGCGAGCAGTACTTC. It encodes CASSLRVEKYGEQYF.

In its sample, this clonotype was seen a few times. This chain uses TRBV20-1 with TRBJ2-3, with D maybe TRBD1 (6 bases). The CDR3 sequence is 15 residues long. Germline CDR1 DFQATT, CDR2 SNEGSKA (reference sequence). Trimming left V 4 bases short and J 5 bases short, with 19 bases between. CDR3 loop: CSATPGAGARDTQYF. CDR3 sequence (DNA): TGCAGTGCTACGCCCGGTGCAGGGGCACGAGATACGCAGTATTTT.

This clonotype was recorded a few times. The chain links TRBV20-1 to TRBJ1-2; D is unclear. The germline V gene has CDR1 DFQATT and CDR2 SNEGSKA (reference sequence). Deletions cut 0 bases from V and 8 bases from J, with 7 bases between. The CDR3 extends over 11 amino acids. CDR3 region: CSAREGSGYTF. In DNA form, the CDR3 reads TGCAGTGCTAGAGAAGGGAGCGGCTACACCTTC.

The rearrangement links TRBV6-5 to TRBJ2-3, with a weak D call TRBD1 (6 bases). The CDR3 has 15 amino acids. The germline CDR1 and CDR2 sequences are MNHEY and SVGAGI. V was trimmed by 6 bases and J by 2 bases, leaving 15 bases between them. CDR3 nucleotide sequence: TGTGCCAGCAGGAATCAGGACAGATCCACAGATACGCAGTATTTT. Translating it yields CASRNQDRSTDTQYF.